This T cell receptor beta chain was sequenced during a study of T cells of healthy individuals. This clonotype was recorded many times. The CDR3 extends over 17 amino acids. The trim removed 4 bases at V and 0 bases at J, leaving 9 bases unmatched. Via MiXCR, TCRdb re-called the 5' RACE reads, giving one row per CDR3 protein. The sample carries about 53,000 distinct CDR3 sequences, roughly 14% recorded once. This TCR was sampled from a human donor in good health. V and J are TRBV12-3 or TRBV12-4 and TRBJ2-4; 7 nucleotides align to TRBD1. CDR3 loop: CASSSRDRRIAKNIQYF. The CDR3, as DNA: TGTGCCAGCAGTTCGAGGGACAGACGAATAGCCAAAAACATTCAGTACTTC.